The sequence of this T cell receptor (beta chain) was determined in a study of T-cell reconstitution after alpha-beta-depleted transplantation in children. Study-wide results and limits: T-cell counts and diversity at one year following transplant were attributed mainly to newly produced T cells. Certain patients had high TCRbeta diversity at day 60, and it came from recipient T cells and thymic progenitors that survived. About two months after transplant, alpha-beta T cells reportedly came from several hundred expanded graft clones.

Germline CDR1 and CDR2: SEHNR and FQNEAQ (reference sequence). This CDR3 region has 13 residues. The germline V and J ends were trimmed by 8 bases and 0 bases, with 11 bases remaining between them. For TCRbeta, the library was prepared with unique molecular identifiers. MiXCR, run by TCRdb on the PCR reads, gives a single entry per CDR3 protein. Counted here are around 960,000 distinct CDR3 sequences, roughly 29% occurring once; the ten biggest clones make up about 28%. This clonotype was seen a few times. The antigen is not known. The receptor's source is a boy under two years old who had a stem cell transplant for SCID, so the T cells may come from the graft donor. The chain recombines TRBV7-9 with TRBJ2-7; D is uncertain. The specimen comprised PBMCs, mostly from graft donor cells, sampled 360 days after TCRalphabeta/CD19-depleted stem cell transplant. CDR3 residues: CASGLAPSYEQYF. The DNA of the CDR3 is TGTGCCAGCGGGTTGGCTCCCTCCTACGAGCAGTACTTC.